Described below is a single T cell receptor beta chain sequence and its context. The antigen is undetermined. Researchers ran the PCR with 60 Vbeta and 13 Jbeta primers. The repertoire was sequenced with immunoSEQ multiplex PCR; TCRdb's copy has only in-frame clones and lacks some. The repertoire holds about 120,000 clones, with around 72% as singletons. The data stem from a study of cytomegalovirus exposure and HLA in healthy donors. Study findings and constraints: A later analysis by the authors found several of the most significant clusters apparently linked to common viral pathogens. TCR beta sequences reportedly predicted the HLA-A and HLA-B alleles of most subjects accurately. Under in vitro conditions, a few CMV-associated chains were confirmed as specific for CMV antigens.

The germline V gene encodes CDR1 SGHAT and CDR2 FQDESV (reference sequence). The CDR3 loop spans 15 amino acids. The V gene end was trimmed by 3 bases and the J gene end by 7 bases; junction bases not matched to a gene: 5. The sequence derives from a man aged 30-40 years in good health and CMV-seronegative. This chain joins TRBV11-1 and TRBJ1-6, with 8 nucleotides matching TRBD1. The sample consisted of PBMCs. The CDR3 DNA is TGTGCCAGCAGCTTTCGGGACAGGAGAAATTCACCCCTCCACTTT. It codes for CASSFRDRRNSPLHF.